These 32 T cell receptor beta chains share one sample of origin, sequenced in a study of blood T cell repertoires in COVID-19. Only in-frame clones appear in the TCRdb table, and some are missing; sequencing was by immunoSEQ multiplex PCR. The sample records around 320,000 clones, approximately 89% being singletons. The sample consisted of peripheral blood. These receptor sequences come from a woman aged 25 to 39 with COVID-19, enrolled during active disease.

The chain couples TRBV6-5 to TRBJ2-5; maybe TRBD1 (5 bases). The V end lost 6 bases, the J end lost 1 base, and 15 bases lay between the germline ends. CDR1 is MNHEY and CDR2 is SVGAGI in the germline V gene. The CDR3 covers 15 residues. CDR3 in DNA: TGTGCCAGCAGCACAGGTCTACTTACCCAAGAGACCCAGTACTTC. Its protein product is CASSTGLLTQETQYF.

This clone was seen only once. CDR3: CASGIDRGSGNTIYF. The CDR3 nucleotides read TGTGCCAGCGGTATCGACAGGGGATCTGGAAACACCATATATTTT. J is TRBJ1-3 and V is TRBV6-5; 8 bases are a match to TRBD1. The CDR3 has 15 residues. The V gene's germline CDR1 is MNHEY and CDR2 SVGAGI. The ends lost 8 bases at V and 1 base at J; junction bases unmatched: 7.

The genes are TRBV10-3 and TRBJ1-3, with TRBD1 matching over 7 bases. Losses at the gene ends were 3 bases for V and 8 bases for J; bases not matched to a gene: 1. This CDR3 spans 12 amino acids. Germline CDR1 is ENHRY and CDR2 is SYGVKD. The CDR3 nucleotides are TGTGCCATCAGTGAAGGGACAGACACCATATATTTT. This codes for CAISEGTDTIYF.

The chain links TRBV5-1 to TRBJ2-3; D may be TRBD1 (5 bases). There are 14 residues in the CDR3. Trimming shortened V by 2 bases and J by 6 bases, and 13 bases separated the two germline ends. CDR1 is SGHRS and CDR2 is YFSETQ in the germline V gene. This CDR3 is CASSLGEGEDTQYF. The DNA for the CDR3 is TGCGCCAGCAGCTTAGGGGAAGGTGAGGATACGCAGTATTTT.

The chain joins TRBV11-2 to TRBJ2-5; possible D gene TRBD2, 6 bases. V was pared by 1 base and J by 4 bases, with 10 bases between. This CDR3 comprises 14 residues. The germline V gene has CDR1 SGHAT and CDR2 FQNNGV. The CDR3 here is CASSLVGGGETQYF. Written as DNA, the CDR3 is TGTGCCAGCAGCTTAGTGGGGGGAGGAGAGACCCAGTACTTC.

V gene TRBV10-2 combines with J gene TRBJ2-1, with TRBD2 matching 11 bases. This CDR3 comprises 13 residues. Germline-derived CDR1 and CDR2 are WSHSY and SAAADI. V gave up 10 bases and J gave up 8 bases; unmatched junction bases: 7. The CDR3 nucleotides read TGCGCCACCTTAGCGGGGGGGTGGGATGAGCAGTTCTTC. This translates into CATLAGGWDEQFF.

V and J are TRBV19 and TRBJ1-1; D gene uncertain. V was pared by 5 bases and J by 6 bases, with 13 bases between. CDR1 and CDR2 (germline): LNHDA, SQIVND (reference sequence). The CDR3 loop spans 13 amino acids. CDR3 residues: CASSLWGDPEAFF. The CDR3 region has the DNA TGTGCCAGTAGTCTTTGGGGAGATCCTGAAGCTTTCTTT.

The count of this clone is one. The gene calls are TRBV19 and TRBJ2-3, with a tentative D call TRBD1 (7 bases). CDR3 size: 13 residues. Germline V gives CDR1 LNHDA, CDR2 SQIVND (reference sequence). With 9 bases removed from V and 4 bases from J, the gap between germline ends came to 14 bases. For the CDR3, the DNA is TGTGCCAGCGCCCAGGGGGGACCAGATACGCAGTATTTT. This encodes CASAQGGPDTQYF.

The chain employs TRBV7-8 and TRBJ1-2; 12 nucleotides align to TRBD1. Germline assignment: CDR1 SGHVS and CDR2 FQNEAQ. The trim removed 5 bases at V and 6 bases at J, leaving 13 bases unmatched. The CDR3 has 17 residues. CDR3 residues: CASSVNEGQGARDGYTF. The CDR3 region has the DNA TGTGCCAGCAGCGTGAACGAGGGACAGGGGGCGCGTGATGGCTACACCTTC.

V and J are TRBV30 and TRBJ1-4; TRBD1 matches 7 bases. V shed 7 bases, J shed 5 bases, and the junction held 4 bases outside the gene matches. The CDR3 has 12 amino acids. The germline gives CDR1 GTSNPN, CDR2 SVGIG (reference sequence). The CDR3 DNA reads TGTGCCTTCCGGGACAGAAATGAAAAACTGTTTTTT. Protein sequence: CAFRDRNEKLFF. Full variable domain (rest looked up from reference TRBV30 and TRBJ1-4): SQTIHQWPATLVQPVGSPLSLECTVEGTSNPNLYWYRQAAGRGLQLLFYSVGIGQISSEVPQNLSASRPQDRQFILSSKKLLLSDSGFYLCAFRDRNEKLFFGSGTQLSVL.

The chain couples TRBV6-4 to TRBJ2-1, with D possibly being TRBD1 (6 bases). Deletions cut 0 bases from V and 6 bases from J, with 6 bases between. The CDR3 consists of 13 residues. Germline V CDR1 and CDR2: MRHNA, SNTAGT. As DNA, the CDR3 is TGTGCCAGCAGTGACTCGGACAGCAATGAGCAGTTCTTC. It codes for CASSDSDSNEQFF.

In its sample, this clone was seen once. The chain employs TRBV6-5 and TRBJ2-5; D gene ambiguous. With 0 bases removed from V and 1 base from J, the gap between germline ends came to 6 bases. The CDR3 contains 14 residues. CDR1 and CDR2 from the germline V gene are MNHEY and SVGAGI. CDR3: CASSYSPGQETQYF. CDR3 nucleotides: TGTGCCAGCAGTTACTCCCCAGGCCAAGAGACCCAGTACTTC.

The CDR3 is CASSLRIRDTKNYGYTF. The CDR3 DNA sequence: TGTGCCAGCAGCCTGAGGATCCGGGACACTAAGAACTATGGCTACACCTTC. The chain uses TRBV3-1 (or the pseudogene TRBV3-2) and TRBJ1-2; a weak D match, TRBD1 (6 bases). CDR3 size: 17 residues. The V gene's germline CDR1 is LGHDT and CDR2 YNNKEL (reference sequence). V lost 4 bases to trimming and J lost 2 bases, with 20 bases between them.

The chain links TRBV25-1 to TRBJ1-3; no clear D gene. V shed 3 bases and J shed 0 bases, with 9 bases lying between them. Germline V gene lookup returns CDR1 MGHDK and CDR2 SYGVNS. The CDR3 extends over 15 amino acids. CDR3 loop: CASSETGTSGNTIYF. Written as DNA, the CDR3 is TGTGCCAGCAGTGAGACGGGTACCTCTGGAAACACCATATATTTT.

The rearrangement joins TRBV10-3 to TRBJ1-6; TRBD1 agrees at 9 bases. The J segment lost 7 bases and the V segment lost 8 bases, leaving 6 bases of the junction unmatched. The germline gives CDR1 ENHRY, CDR2 SYGVKD. The CDR3 contains 14 residues. This CDR3 reads CAIRMGQGNSPLHF. The DNA of the CDR3 is TGTGCCATCCGGATGGGACAGGGAAATTCACCCCTCCACTTT.

This sequence joins TRBV28 and TRBJ1-5; 8 nucleotides align to TRBD1. V dropped 3 bases and J dropped 4; count of bases not matched to a gene: 20. The CDR3 has 20 amino acids. CDR1 is MDHEN, CDR2 SYDVKM, per germline. The CDR3 loop is CASSFRIVITGGSFNQPQHF. CDR3 nucleotides: TGTGCCAGCAGTTTCCGCATTGTTATTACAGGGGGTTCATTTAATCAGCCCCAGCATTTT.

This clone was detected once. The J gene is TRBJ1-4, the V gene TRBV28, with a weak D call TRBD1 (6 bases). The germline V gene has CDR1 MDHEN and CDR2 SYDVKM. Between the trimmed V and J ends, which lost 10 bases and 8 bases, there was a span of 20 bases. CDR3 length: 14 amino acids. Here the CDR3 reads CATFRGGAGEKLFF. CDR3 nucleotides: TGTGCCACGTTCCGGGGGGGCGCGGGGGAAAAACTGTTTTTT.

V and J are TRBV28 and TRBJ2-5; perhaps TRBD1 as D (6 bases). The CDR3 length is 16 residues. V was pared by 6 bases and J by 0 bases, with 17 bases between. Germline V gene data show CDR1 as MDHEN and CDR2 as SYDVKM. CDR3 bases: TGTGCCAGCAGCCGTCGGGACACCGGTCACCAAGAGACCCAGTACTTC. Protein: CASSRRDTGHQETQYF.

This clone was seen a single time. The chain uses TRBV4-1 and TRBJ2-5; D is ambiguous. Germline values: CDR1 MGHRA, CDR2 YSYEKL. This CDR3 has 16 residues. Between the trimmed V and J ends, which lost 0 bases and 4 bases, there was a span of 15 bases. This chain's CDR3 is CASSQEARSEGETQYF. The DNA of the CDR3 is TGCGCCAGCAGCCAAGAGGCTCGGAGCGAAGGAGAGACCCAGTACTTC.

This chain joins TRBV20-1 and TRBJ2-7; D is possibly TRBD1 (5 bases). This CDR3 comprises 13 residues. The ends were cut back, 3 bases at V and 5 bases at J, with 14 bases in the middle. Looked up from germline, CDR1 is DFQATT and CDR2 is SNEGSKA (reference sequence). DNA for the CDR3: TGCAGTGCTAGTCCCGCAGGGCAGCACGAGCAGTACTTC. It yields the protein CSASPAGQHEQYF.

The chain joins TRBV2 to TRBJ1-1; possibly TRBD1 for D (5 bases). Per germline, CDR1 SNHLY and CDR2 FYNNEI. V dropped 7 bases and J dropped 1 base, with 10 bases sitting between them. The CDR3 contains 13 residues. The CDR3 nucleotides are TGTGCCAGCAAAGCCGGGGGGAACACTGAAGCTTTCTTT. As protein: CASKAGGNTEAFF.

A few counts support this clone. The chain joins TRBV18 to TRBJ1-2; weak D call: TRBD1 (5 bases). CDR1 KGHSH and CDR2 LQKENI come from the germline V gene. CDR3 size: 16 residues. V gave up 1 base and J gave up 4 bases, with 16 bases separating them. In DNA, the CDR3 is TGTGCCAGCTCACCACAGGGAGGGGCCTATGCCTATGGCTACACCTTC. Amino acids: CASSPQGGAYAYGYTF.

This sequence joins TRBV25-1 and TRBJ1-2, with D hard to call. V dropped 4 bases and J dropped 1 base, with 7 bases sitting between them. The CDR3 consists of 13 residues. The germline gives CDR1 MGHDK, CDR2 SYGVNS. The CDR3 DNA is TGTGCCAGCAGTGTGGGCGTTAACTATGGCTACACCTTC. It codes for CASSVGVNYGYTF.

CDR3 region: CASSPLLIEGAYYEQYF. Here the CDR3 DNA reads TGTGCCAGCAGCCCGCTTCTGATTGAGGGGGCATACTACGAGCAGTACTTC. The J gene is TRBJ2-7, the V gene TRBV4-2; 7 bases agree with TRBD1. J lost 3 bases, V lost 4 bases, and 15 bases had no gene match. The length of the CDR3 is 17 residues. Germline-derived CDR1 and CDR2 are LGHNA and YNFKEQ.

The chain couples TRBV6-1 to TRBJ1-2; TRBD1 matches at 8 bases. CDR1 and CDR2 from the germline V gene are MNHNS and SASEGT. V dropped 4 bases and J dropped 4; count of bases not matched to a gene: 11. The CDR3 length is 16 residues. The chain's CDR3 is CASSGRTRQGSYGYTF. The DNA for the CDR3 is TGTGCCAGCAGTGGGCGGACAAGACAGGGGAGCTATGGCTACACCTTC.

This rearrangement joins TRBV5-4 to TRBJ1-2; 12 bases align to TRBD1. Germline V gives CDR1 SGHNT, CDR2 YYREEE (reference sequence). The CDR3 loop spans 15 amino acids. V was pared by 2 bases and J by 14 bases, with 13 bases of the junction left unmatched. CDR3 nucleotide sequence: TGTGCCAGCAGCTTAGCCGGGACAGGGGGCAATCCGATGACCTTC. Its protein product is CASSLAGTGGNPMTF. The whole variable domain, remainder taken from reference TRBV5-4 and TRBJ1-2, is ETGVTQSPTHLIKTRGQQVTLRCSSQSGHNTVSWYQQALGQGPQFIFQYYREEENGRGNFPPRFSGLQFPNYSSELNVNALELDDSALYLCASSLAGTGGNPMTFGSGTRLTVV.

This sequence joins TRBV19 and TRBJ2-5, with 8 bases matching TRBD1. Unmatched junction bases numbered 15, after V lost 8 bases and J lost 4 bases. Germline V gives CDR1 LNHDA, CDR2 SQIVND (reference sequence). The CDR3 covers 16 residues. The CDR3 DNA reads as TGTGCCAGTGCCCAGGGGGCGGGCCGATATGGAGAGACCCAGTACTTC. Amino acid sequence: CASAQGAGRYGETQYF.

This clone was counted many times. The chain employs TRBV4-1 and TRBJ1-5; TRBD1 matches 7 bases. V lost 0 bases and J lost 4; bases outside the gene matches: 12. This CDR3 contains 18 residues. CDR1 is MGHRA and CDR2 is YSYEKL in the germline V gene. In DNA form, the CDR3 reads TGCGCCAGCAGCCAAGATCTCCTAAGCGACAGGGCAAATCAGCCCCAGCATTTT. It encodes CASSQDLLSDRANQPQHF.

The chain is built from TRBV10-2 and TRBJ1-5; 9 positions agree with TRBD1. Germline values: CDR1 WSHSY, CDR2 SAAADI. The CDR3 has 18 amino acids. After removal of 4 bases from V and 3 bases from J, the junction contained 13 bases not matched to a gene. CDR3 nucleotide sequence: TGCGCCAGCAGTGCCTTCCCGGGACAGGGAGGCCCCAATCAGCCCCAGCATTTT. It specifies CASSAFPGQGGPNQPQHF.

The V gene is TRBV7-9, the J gene TRBJ2-7; D perhaps matches TRBD2 (7 bases). Germline loops: CDR1 SEHNR, CDR2 FQNEAQ (reference sequence). CDR3 length: 16 residues. With 1 base removed from V and 6 bases from J, the gap between germline ends came to 19 bases. The CDR3 DNA is TGTGCCAGCAGCTTAGTGGTTACGCCGGCGGGGGCCGAGCAGTACTTC. As protein: CASSLVVTPAGAEQYF.

The CDR3, as DNA: TGTGCCACCAGTGGCCATACTACAGGGGGCGAGCAGTACTTC. It yields the protein CATSGHTTGGEQYF. The rearrangement links TRBV24-1 to TRBJ2-7, with 8 bases that match TRBD1. CDR3 size: 14 residues. Germline assignment: CDR1 KGHDR and CDR2 SFDVKD. The ends lost 5 bases at V and 6 bases at J; junction bases unmatched: 8.

V is TRBV5-1 and J is TRBJ2-7; TRBD1 agrees at 7 bases. The CDR3 has 15 residues. CDR1 is SGHRS and CDR2 is YFSETQ in the germline V gene. J lost 2 bases, V lost 2 bases, and 7 bases had no gene match. For the CDR3, the DNA is TGCGCCAGCAGCTTTTTAGAACAGGGGCCCTACGAGCAGTACTTC. Translating it yields CASSFLEQGPYEQYF.